This entry concerns a single T cell receptor beta chain. These data are taken from a study of T-cell memory formation after mild COVID-19. There are 16 residues in the CDR3. V was pared by 5 bases and J by 0 bases, with 15 bases between. One entry per CDR3 protein results from TCRdb running MiXCR on the 5' RACE reads. The table includes approximately 350,000 distinct CDR3 sequences, 10% to 15% detected once. This sequence was found in a young man who had mild COVID-19 (a few samples of this study predate the infection). Cell type and time point are not known. The V gene is TRBV12-3 or TRBV12-4, the J gene TRBJ2-3; D gene ambiguous. Sequencing input: PBMCs or a T cell subset sorted from them (not recorded which). CDR3 sequence (DNA): TGTGCCAGCAGTCCCGACACGTACAGCAGCACAGATACGCAGTATTTT. Its translation is CASSPDTYSSTDTQYF.